Presented here are 23 T cell receptor beta chains from one specimen sequenced in a study of T cell responses to AZD1222 COVID-19 vaccine. TCRdb's table, derived via immunoSEQ multiplex PCR, lists solely in-frame clones and lacks some. The repertoire holds around 58,000 clones, with roughly 82% as singletons. Sequenced here: peripheral blood, sampled on day 0 of AZD1222 vaccination. These receptors all come from an adult in good health.

This chain links TRBV19 with TRBJ2-3; D remains ambiguous. Germline-derived CDR1 and CDR2 are LNHDA and SQIVND (reference sequence). Between the trimmed V and J ends, which lost 4 bases and 5 bases, there was a span of 10 bases. This CDR3 spans 13 amino acids. In DNA, the CDR3 is TGTGCCAGTAGTACTCGGTTGAGAGATACGCAGTATTTT. Translated: CASSTRLRDTQYF.

The chain is built from TRBV5-1 and TRBJ1-1; tentatively, D is TRBD1 (6 bases). The CDR3 is made up of 14 amino acids. The V gene's germline CDR1 is SGHRS and CDR2 YFSETQ. V lost 1 base, J lost 5 bases, and 12 bases lay in between. CDR3 nucleotides: TGCGCCAGCAGCTTGCAGGGTAGGGGGACTGAAGCTTTCTTT. Translation: CASSLQGRGTEAFF.

This clone was counted a single time. V gene TRBV28 combines with J gene TRBJ2-7; 8 bases are shared with TRBD1. The V gene's germline CDR1 is MDHEN and CDR2 SYDVKM. The V gene end was trimmed by 9 bases and the J gene end by 2 bases; junction bases not matched to a gene: 3. The CDR3 length is 12 residues. This CDR3 reads CASGQGTYEQYF. CDR3 nucleotides: TGTGCCAGTGGACAGGGCACCTACGAGCAGTACTTC.

The rearrangement links TRBV14 to TRBJ1-1; no clear D. The CDR3 has 13 amino acids. Germline V gene lookup returns CDR1 SGHDN and CDR2 FVKESK. Trimming took 2 bases from V and 1 from J, leaving 5 bases between them. As DNA, the CDR3 is TGTGCCAGCAGCCAAAACCGGAACACTGAAGCTTTCTTT. It codes for CASSQNRNTEAFF.

On this clone: One end of the junction does not line up with germline, which may come from a read error. The rearrangement links TRBV7-7 to TRBJ2-3; the D gene is possibly TRBD2 (6 bases). The CDR3 runs 13 residues. Germline V gene lookup returns CDR1 SSHAT and CDR2 FNYEAQ (reference sequence). The CDR3 is CASSLAEADTQYF. Written as DNA, the CDR3 is TGTGCTAGCAGCTTAGCGGAGGCAGATACGCAGTATTTT.

This clone was picked up one time. The chain couples TRBV4-3 to TRBJ2-1, with 8 bases lining up with TRBD2. V lost 1 base to trimming and J lost 2 bases; unmatched junction nucleotides: 7. The CDR3 extends over 17 amino acids. The germline V gene encodes CDR1 LGHNA and CDR2 YSLEER. CDR3 in amino acids: CASSQGSTGGTYNEQFF. The DNA for the CDR3 is TGCGCCAGCAGCCAAGGGAGTACGGGAGGGACCTACAATGAGCAGTTCTTC.

The chain employs TRBV5-6 and TRBJ2-1, with D perhaps matching TRBD2 (5 bases). Per the germline V gene, CDR1 is SGHDT and CDR2 is YYEEEE. V was cut by 2 bases and J by 0 bases, with 12 bases left in between. This CDR3 spans 16 amino acids. This chain's CDR3 is CASSFRGSYSYNEQFF. The CDR3 bases are TGTGCCAGCAGCTTTCGCGGGTCGTACTCCTACAATGAGCAGTTCTTC.

This clone was recorded only once. CDR3 sequence reads: CASSREAGTGELFF. The CDR3 DNA reads TGCGCCAGCAGCAGGGAAGCGGGAACCGGGGAGCTGTTTTTT. The V gene is TRBV23-1, the J gene TRBJ2-2, with TRBD2 matching over 7 bases. TRBV23-1 is known as an ORF, though its function is uncertain. With V trimmed by 6 bases and J by 5 bases, 6 bases remained unmatched. The CDR3 is made up of 14 amino acids.

The rearrangement links TRBV3-1 (or the pseudogene TRBV3-2) to TRBJ2-3; D is ambiguous. V lost 4 bases and J lost 2, with 13 bases in between. This CDR3 has 15 amino acids. CDR1 is LGHDT, CDR2 YNNKEL, per germline (reference sequence). CDR3 sequence: CASSLQHRFTDTQYF. Here the CDR3 DNA reads TGTGCCAGCAGCCTCCAGCACAGATTCACAGATACGCAGTATTTT.

The genes are TRBV7-2 and TRBJ2-7; a possible D gene is TRBD2 (6 bases). V gave up 1 base and J gave up 4 bases, with 14 bases separating them. From germline, CDR1 is SGHTA and CDR2 FQGNSA. This CDR3 comprises 15 residues. In DNA form, the CDR3 reads TGTGCCAGCAGCTTAGGGGGCGGGACGGGGTACGAGCAGTACTTC. Protein sequence: CASSLGGGTGYEQYF.

This clone was seen just once. The chain links TRBV2 to TRBJ1-1, with unresolved D. The CDR3 loop spans 13 amino acids. Looked up from germline, CDR1 is SNHLY and CDR2 is FYNNEI. The germline V and J ends were trimmed by 6 bases and 2 bases, with 10 bases remaining between them. CDR3 nucleotide sequence: TGTGCCAGCAGACAGTATTATAACACTGAAGCTTTCTTT. Its translation is CASRQYYNTEAFF.

V gene TRBV19 combines with J gene TRBJ2-7, with 12 positions matching TRBD2. The V and J ends lost 3 bases and 0 bases, in that order; junction bases with no gene match: 18. The CDR3 contains 21 residues. Germline values: CDR1 LNHDA, CDR2 SQIVND (reference sequence). The CDR3 bases are TGTGCCAGTAGTATTGAATTAGTGGGACTAGCGGGCAGGGGGGCCTCCTACGAGCAGTACTTC. Translation gives CASSIELVGLAGRGASYEQYF.

Turning to this clone: A junction end diverges from the germline sequence, so it may reflect a read error. The chain recombines TRBV5-4 with TRBJ2-1; weak D call: TRBD2 (5 bases). CDR3 size: 16 residues. The germline gives CDR1 SGHNT, CDR2 YYREEE (reference sequence). DNA for the CDR3: TGTGCCAGCAGGTTGGACTCTTCAAGCTCCTACAATGAGCAGTTCTTC. Protein: CASRLDSSSSYNEQFF.

This clone came up a few times. This chain uses TRBV6-1 with TRBJ2-3, with 11 bases that match TRBD2. V lost 3 bases to trimming and J lost 2 bases; unmatched junction nucleotides: 1. The CDR3 contains 15 residues. Germline assignment: CDR1 MNHNS and CDR2 SASEGT. Written as DNA, the CDR3 is TGTGCCAGCAGTGAGGGACTAGCGGCCACAGATACGCAGTATTTT. This encodes CASSEGLAATDTQYF.

V usage is TRBV5-6 and J usage is TRBJ1-3; TRBD1 matches 9 bases. Germline V gene data show CDR1 as SGHDT and CDR2 as YYEEEE. Trimming at V came to 3 bases and at J to 4 bases, leaving 8 bases not matched to a gene. The CDR3 is 16 amino acids. The CDR3 DNA reads as TGTGCCAGCAGCTCACCGGGACAGGGAACGGGAAACACCATATATTTT. It codes for CASSSPGQGTGNTIYF.

This clone was detected only once. V is TRBV5-1 and J is TRBJ2-5; D ambiguous. The length of the CDR3 is 13 residues. The germline V and J ends were trimmed by 2 bases and 5 bases, with 10 bases remaining between them. Germline CDR1 is SGHRS and CDR2 is YFSETQ. This CDR3 is CASSLNLYETQYF. In DNA form, the CDR3 reads TGCGCCAGCAGCTTAAACCTGTATGAGACCCAGTACTTC.

The gene calls are TRBV30 and TRBJ1-2; no definite D call. Germline CDR1 reads GTSNPN; CDR2 reads SVGIG (reference sequence). Trimming stripped 0 bases from V and 0 bases from J, with 8 bases between. The CDR3 runs to 14 residues. In DNA, the CDR3 is TGTGCCTGGAGTGTATCCCTTGCTAACTATGGCTACACCTTC. It encodes CAWSVSLANYGYTF.

This clone was found once. The chain recombines TRBV9 with TRBJ2-2, with TRBD1 identical over 7 bases. Per the germline V gene, CDR1 is SGDLS and CDR2 is YYNGEE. This CDR3 is built from 14 residues. V trimming: 3 bases; J trimming: 1 base; junction bases outside the gene matches: 0. The chain's CDR3 is CASSGQGNTGELFF. CDR3 nucleotide sequence: TGTGCCAGCAGCGGACAGGGGAACACCGGGGAGCTGTTTTTT.

V is TRBV19 and J is TRBJ1-2, with 8 bases aligning to TRBD1. The CDR3 is 15 residues long. The trim removed 6 bases at V and 2 bases at J, leaving 8 bases unmatched. Looked up from germline, CDR1 is LNHDA and CDR2 is SQIVND (reference sequence). For the CDR3, the DNA is TGTGCCAGTAGATATAGGGGACAGGCGAACTATGGCTACACCTTC. It yields the protein CASRYRGQANYGYTF.

V gene TRBV10-3 combines with J gene TRBJ2-1; 9 bases fit TRBD2. The germline CDR1 and CDR2 sequences are ENHRY and SYGVKD. The CDR3 runs to 19 residues. V shed 0 bases, J shed 0 bases, and the junction held 9 bases outside the gene matches. As DNA, the CDR3 is TGTGCCATCAGTGAGTCGAGGCTAGCGGGACGAGTCTCCTACAATGAGCAGTTCTTC. Its protein is CAISESRLAGRVSYNEQFF.

The V and J genes are TRBV19 and TRBJ1-1; D call uncertain. Germline-derived CDR1 and CDR2 are LNHDA and SQIVND (reference sequence). The CDR3 has 14 residues. With 5 bases removed from V and 4 bases from J, the gap between germline ends came to 14 bases. The CDR3 reads CASSLWVEGTEAFF. For the CDR3, the DNA is TGTGCCAGTAGTCTTTGGGTAGAGGGCACTGAAGCTTTCTTT.

The CDR3 DNA reads TGTGCCAGTAGTGGGGGCACGGCTTTCTTT. It translates to CASSGGTAFF. The V and J genes are TRBV19 and TRBJ1-1, with TRBD1 as a possible D gene (6 bases). V lost 5 bases to trimming and J lost 11 bases, with 9 bases between them. Germline CDR1 reads LNHDA; CDR2 reads SQIVND (reference sequence). The CDR3 consists of 10 residues.

The chain combines TRBV21-1 with TRBJ1-2. TRBV21-1 is termed a pseudogene. This CDR3 comprises 16 residues. The CDR3 region is CASSIPGVGRSYGYTF. DNA for the CDR3: TGTGCCAGCAGCATACCCGGAGTGGGCAGATCCTATGGCTACACCTTC.